This TCR beta chain was sequenced in a study of cytomegalovirus exposure and HLA in healthy donors. On the study more broadly: There were some 410 genotyped donors. Of these, about 81% fell in the genetic ancestry cluster associated with self-reported Caucasian donors. Findings of the study overall: Sequencing likely produced, as an artifact, a cluster of highly shared sequence variants. In a later analysis, a missense DCLRE1C variant was linked to TCR beta V- and J-gene trimming. Across donors, sequencing depth was assumed by presence/absence analyses to be roughly uniform.

The CDR3 extends over 13 amino acids. The V end lost 4 bases, the J end lost 4 bases, and 11 bases lay between the germline ends. The germline gives CDR1 SGHRS, CDR2 YFSETQ. Turning to this clone: Its cognate antigen is unknown.

Primers included in the PCR were 60 Vbeta and 13 Jbeta primers. Only in-frame clones appear in the TCRdb table, and some are missing; sequencing was by immunoSEQ multiplex PCR. There are approximately 90,000 clones in the sample; 75% to 90% occur only once, and 7.4% lies in the top ten. The sample comprised PBMCs. This clonotype was obtained from a man aged 35 to 55 in good health and CMV-seropositive. This chain links TRBV5-1 with TRBJ1-1; D gene ambiguous. The CDR3 protein is CASSHDGSTEAFF. The DNA of the CDR3 is TGCGCCAGCAGCCATGACGGGAGCACTGAAGCTTTCTTT.